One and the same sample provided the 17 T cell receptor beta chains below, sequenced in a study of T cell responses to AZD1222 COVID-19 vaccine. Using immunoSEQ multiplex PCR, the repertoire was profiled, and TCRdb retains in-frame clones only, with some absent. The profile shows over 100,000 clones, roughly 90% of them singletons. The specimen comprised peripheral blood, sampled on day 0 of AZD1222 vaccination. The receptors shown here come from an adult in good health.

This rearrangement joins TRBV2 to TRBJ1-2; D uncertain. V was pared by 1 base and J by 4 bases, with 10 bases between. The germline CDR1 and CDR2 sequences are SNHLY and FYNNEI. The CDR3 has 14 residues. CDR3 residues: CASSEGQVGYGYTF. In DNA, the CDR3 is TGTGCCAGCAGTGAAGGGCAGGTCGGCTATGGCTACACCTTC.

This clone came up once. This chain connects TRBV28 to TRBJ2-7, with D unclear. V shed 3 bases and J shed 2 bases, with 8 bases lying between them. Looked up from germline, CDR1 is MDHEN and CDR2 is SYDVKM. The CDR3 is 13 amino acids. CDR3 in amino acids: CASSFDTAYEQYF. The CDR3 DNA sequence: TGTGCCAGCAGTTTTGACACAGCCTACGAGCAGTACTTC. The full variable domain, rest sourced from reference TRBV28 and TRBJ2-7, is DVKVTQSSRYLVKRTGEKVFLECVQDMDHENMFWYRQDPGLGLRLIYFSYDVKMKEKGDIPEGYSVSREKKERFSLILESASTNQTSMYLCASSFDTAYEQYFGPGTRLTVT.

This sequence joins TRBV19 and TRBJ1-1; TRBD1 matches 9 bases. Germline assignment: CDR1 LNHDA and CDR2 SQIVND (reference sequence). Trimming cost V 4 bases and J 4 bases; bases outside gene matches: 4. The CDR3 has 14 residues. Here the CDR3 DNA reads TGTGCCAGTAGTACCTTGACAGGGGGCACTGAAGCTTTCTTT. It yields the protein CASSTLTGGTEAFF.

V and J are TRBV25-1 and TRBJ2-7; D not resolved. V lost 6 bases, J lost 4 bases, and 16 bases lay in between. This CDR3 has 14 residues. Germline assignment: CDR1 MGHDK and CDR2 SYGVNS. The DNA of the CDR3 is TGTGCCAGCAGCCACTCCAGATTACATTACGAGCAGTACTTC. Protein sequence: CASSHSRLHYEQYF.

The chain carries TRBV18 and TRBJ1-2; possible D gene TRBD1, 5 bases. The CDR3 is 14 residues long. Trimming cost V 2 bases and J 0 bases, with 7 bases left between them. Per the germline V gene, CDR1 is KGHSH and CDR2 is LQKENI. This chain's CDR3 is CASSPDRTNYGYTF. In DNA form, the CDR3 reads TGTGCCAGCTCACCAGACAGAACTAACTATGGCTACACCTTC.

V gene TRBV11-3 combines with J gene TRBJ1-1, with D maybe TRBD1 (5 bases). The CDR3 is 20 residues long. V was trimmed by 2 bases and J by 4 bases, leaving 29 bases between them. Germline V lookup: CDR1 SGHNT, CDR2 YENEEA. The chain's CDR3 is CASSLPPNSRDGGLGTEAFF. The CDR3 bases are TGTGCCAGCAGCTTACCCCCCAACTCGAGGGACGGTGGTTTAGGCACTGAAGCTTTCTTT.

The CDR3 sequence: CASSVQGTGELFF. Written as DNA, the CDR3 is TGTGCCAGCAGCGTACAGGGGACCGGGGAGCTGTTTTTT. The chain uses TRBV11-2 and TRBJ2-2, with 7 bases aligning to TRBD1. Germline CDR1 is SGHAT and CDR2 is FQNNGV. V shed 5 bases, J shed 5 bases, and the junction held 2 bases outside the gene matches. This CDR3 is 13 amino acids long.

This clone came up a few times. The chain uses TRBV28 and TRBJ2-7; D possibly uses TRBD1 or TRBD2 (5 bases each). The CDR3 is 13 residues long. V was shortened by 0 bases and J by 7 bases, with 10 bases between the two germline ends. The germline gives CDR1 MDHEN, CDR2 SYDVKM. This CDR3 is CASSLWGTGEQYF. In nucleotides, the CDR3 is TGTGCCAGCAGTTTATGGGGGACGGGGGAGCAGTACTTC. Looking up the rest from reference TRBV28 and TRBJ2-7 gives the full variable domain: DVKVTQSSRYLVKRTGEKVFLECVQDMDHENMFWYRQDPGLGLRLIYFSYDVKMKEKGDIPEGYSVSREKKERFSLILESASTNQTSMYLCASSLWGTGEQYFGPGTRLTVT.

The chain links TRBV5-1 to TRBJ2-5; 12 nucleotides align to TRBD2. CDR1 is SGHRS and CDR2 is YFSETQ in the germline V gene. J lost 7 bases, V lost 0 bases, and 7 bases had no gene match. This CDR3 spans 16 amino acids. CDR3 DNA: TGCGCCAGCAGCTTGGGACTAGCGGGAGATTGGGGGACCCAGTACTTC. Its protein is CASSLGLAGDWGTQYF.

CDR3 protein: CASSHREYSPLHF. The CDR3 DNA reads TGTGCCAGTTCTCACAGGGAATATTCACCCCTCCACTTT. The rearrangement links TRBV19 to TRBJ1-6; a weak D match, TRBD1 (6 bases). The CDR3 is 13 amino acids. Per germline, CDR1 LNHDA and CDR2 SQIVND (reference sequence). V gave up 8 bases and J gave up 8 bases, with 13 bases separating them.

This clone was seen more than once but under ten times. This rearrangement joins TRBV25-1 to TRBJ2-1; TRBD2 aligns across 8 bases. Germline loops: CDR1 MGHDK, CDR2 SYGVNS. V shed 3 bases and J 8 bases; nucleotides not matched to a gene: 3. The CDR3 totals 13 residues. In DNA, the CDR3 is TGTGCCAGCAGTGACGGGAGGGACCATGAGCAGTTCTTC. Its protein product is CASSDGRDHEQFF.

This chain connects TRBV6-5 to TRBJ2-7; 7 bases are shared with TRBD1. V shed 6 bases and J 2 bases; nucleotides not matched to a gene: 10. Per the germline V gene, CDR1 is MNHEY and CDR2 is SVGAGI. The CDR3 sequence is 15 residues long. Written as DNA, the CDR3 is TGTGCCAGCAGCGCCGGACAGGATTCCGCCTACGAGCAGTACTTC. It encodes CASSAGQDSAYEQYF.

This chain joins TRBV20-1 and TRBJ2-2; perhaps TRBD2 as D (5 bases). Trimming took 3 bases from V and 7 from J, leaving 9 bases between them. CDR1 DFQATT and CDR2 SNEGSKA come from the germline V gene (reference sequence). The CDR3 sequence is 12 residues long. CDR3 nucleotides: TGCAGTGCTAGTTCCGGGGTCGGGGAGCTGTTTTTT. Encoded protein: CSASSGVGELFF.

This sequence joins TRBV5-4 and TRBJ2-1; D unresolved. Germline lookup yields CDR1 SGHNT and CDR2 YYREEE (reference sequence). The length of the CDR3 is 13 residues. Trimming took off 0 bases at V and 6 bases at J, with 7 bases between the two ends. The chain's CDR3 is CASSLELSNEQFF. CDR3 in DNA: TGTGCCAGCAGCTTGGAGCTGAGCAATGAGCAGTTCTTC.

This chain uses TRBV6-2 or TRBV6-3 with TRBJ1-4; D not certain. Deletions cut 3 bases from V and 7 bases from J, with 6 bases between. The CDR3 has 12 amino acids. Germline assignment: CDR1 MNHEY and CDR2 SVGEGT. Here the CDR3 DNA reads TGTGCCAGCAGTTATGAGTCTGAAAAACTGTTTTTT. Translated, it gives CASSYESEKLFF.

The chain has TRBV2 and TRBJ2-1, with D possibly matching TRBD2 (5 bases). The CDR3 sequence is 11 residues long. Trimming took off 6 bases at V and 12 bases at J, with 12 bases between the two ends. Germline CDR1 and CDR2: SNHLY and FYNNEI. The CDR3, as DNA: TGTGCCAGCAGCCTCACGAGGGCGCAGTTCTTC. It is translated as CASSLTRAQFF.

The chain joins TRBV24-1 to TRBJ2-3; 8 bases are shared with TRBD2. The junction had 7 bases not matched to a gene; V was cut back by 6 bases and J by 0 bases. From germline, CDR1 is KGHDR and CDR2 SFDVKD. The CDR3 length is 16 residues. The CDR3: CATSRRGGASTDTQYF. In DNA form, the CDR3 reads TGTGCCACCAGTCGCCGGGGGGGAGCTAGCACAGATACGCAGTATTTT.